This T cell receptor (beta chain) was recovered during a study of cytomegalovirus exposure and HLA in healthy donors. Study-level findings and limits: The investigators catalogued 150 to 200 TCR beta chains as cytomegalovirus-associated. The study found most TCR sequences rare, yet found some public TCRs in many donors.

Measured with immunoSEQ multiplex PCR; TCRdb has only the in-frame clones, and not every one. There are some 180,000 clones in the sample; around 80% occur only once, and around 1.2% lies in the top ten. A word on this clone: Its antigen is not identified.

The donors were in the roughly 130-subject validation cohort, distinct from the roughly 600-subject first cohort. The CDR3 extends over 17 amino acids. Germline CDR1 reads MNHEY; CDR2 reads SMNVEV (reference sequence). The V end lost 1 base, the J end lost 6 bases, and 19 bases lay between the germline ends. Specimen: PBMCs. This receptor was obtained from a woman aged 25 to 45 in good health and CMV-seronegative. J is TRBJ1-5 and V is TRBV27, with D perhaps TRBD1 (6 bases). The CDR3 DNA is TGTGCCAGCAGTTTATTCTTCGAGCAGGGGCGTAGTCAGCCCCAGCATTTT. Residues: CASSLFFEQGRSQPQHF.